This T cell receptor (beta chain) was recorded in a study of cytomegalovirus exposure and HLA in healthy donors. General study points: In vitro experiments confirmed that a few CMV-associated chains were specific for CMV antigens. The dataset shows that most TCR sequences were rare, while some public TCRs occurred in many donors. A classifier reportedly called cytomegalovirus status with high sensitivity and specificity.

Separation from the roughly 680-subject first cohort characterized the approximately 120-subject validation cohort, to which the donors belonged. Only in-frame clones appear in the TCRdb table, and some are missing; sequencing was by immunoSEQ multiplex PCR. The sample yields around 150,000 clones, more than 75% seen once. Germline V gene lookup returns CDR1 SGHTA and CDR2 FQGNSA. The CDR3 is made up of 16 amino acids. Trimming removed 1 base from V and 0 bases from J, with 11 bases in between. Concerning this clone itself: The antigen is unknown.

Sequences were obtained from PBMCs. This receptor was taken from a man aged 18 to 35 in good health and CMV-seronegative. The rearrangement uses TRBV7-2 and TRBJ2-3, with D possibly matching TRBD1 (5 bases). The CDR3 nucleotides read TGTGCCAGCAGCTTAGACTTCTGGGGCAGCACAGATACGCAGTATTTT. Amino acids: CASSLDFWGSTDTQYF.